This T cell receptor beta chain was identified during a study of cytomegalovirus exposure and HLA in healthy donors. Study-level findings and limits: The later analysis indicated that the majority of CMV-associated TCR beta chains appeared HLA-restricted. Presence/absence results assume similar sequencing depth per donor, which may not hold.

Trimming took 4 bases from V and 0 from J, leaving 12 bases between them. This CDR3 has 16 residues. The germline V gene has CDR1 MGHRA and CDR2 YSYEKL. This clone occurred a few times. The antigen remains undetermined. PCR involved 60 Vbeta and 13 Jbeta primers. Libraries were prepared by immunoSEQ multiplex PCR; TCRdb keeps only in-frame clonotypes and omits some of them. The table shows over 85,000 clones, with 70% to 80% occurring only once. The V call is TRBV4-1, the J call TRBJ1-4; D might be TRBD1 (6 bases). The clonotype was recovered from a male donor in good health and CMV-seropositive. Sequenced material: PBMCs. The CDR3 DNA is TGCGCCAGCAGCCTCCAGGCAGGGGCAACTAATGAAAAACTGTTTTTT. Residues: CASSLQAGATNEKLFF.